The TCR beta chain described here comes from a study of monozygotic twins with inflammatory bowel disease (dated by TCRdb to between 2018 and 2021). Background for the entire study: In total, roughly 30 monozygotic twin pairs made up the full study: 19 Danish pairs, all IBD-discordant, plus nine German pairs, of which four were IBD-concordant and five were IBD-discordant. The search for disease-associated traits relied mainly on comparing, within discordant pairs, IBD patients with their genetically identical healthy co-twins. Each individual had, on average, about 151 000 unique TCRalpha sequences and 181 000 unique TCRbeta sequences available for analysis. General conclusions and limits of the study: The results gave no support for a single strong signal or clonotype linked to IBD. Different T cell subtypes could not be distinguished in the analysis. Because patients were on differing immunosuppressive treatments, the repertoires may have picked up extra background noise and inter-individual variability. IBD patients had lower TCRbeta repertoire diversity, measured by the inverse Simpson index, than their healthy co-twins. Repertoire similarity did not differ between concordant and discordant twins, possibly due to limited statistical power. Compared with healthy twins, IBD patients shared fewer clonotypes with other individuals, and the difference was most pronounced in patients with signs of disease activity.

From its cysteine to its phenylalanine, the CDR3 spans 17 amino acids. The coding DNA is unavailable. Via the germline V gene (reference sequence), CDR1 is SEHNR and CDR2 FQNEAQ. Library preparation used 5' RACE. Preparation of each TCR library used roughly 3.5 ug of total RNA. For each sample, cDNA was synthesized in eight separate reactions using SMARTScribe reverse transcriptase. Unique molecular identifiers containing a 6-nucleotide sample barcode were introduced through template switching during cDNA synthesis. TCRalpha and TCRbeta cDNA was amplified in two nested PCRs of about 16 and 10 cycles, and bead purification was carried out after each PCR. Before amplification, the cDNA was treated with uracil DNA-glycosylase and purified using the QIAquick PCR purification kit. In the second PCR, Illumina TruSeq-compatible adapters and sample-specific barcodes were added. TapeStation and Qubit were used to check library quality and concentration, and roughly 5 ng of each library went into the pool. Pooled libraries were sequenced on an Illumina HiSeq2500 single-index Rapid Run with 2 x 100 bp reads and custom sequencing primers. Per the source publication's procedure: UMI-based consensus assembly with MiGEC version 1.2.6 was used to correct PCR and sequencing errors. MiXCR version 2.1.1 handled V(D)J alignment, clonotype assembly and CDR3 extraction. Gene usage, clonotype sharing and MAIT/NKT TCR abundance were normalised by analysing the top 1000, 10 000 and 20 000 clonotypes per sample. After downsampling to 27 000 UMIs, diversity was calculated as the inverse Simpson index using the vegan R package. Paired Mann-Whitney U tests were applied to discordant twin pairs, and Benjamini-Hochberg correction was used for multiple testing. TCRdb reprocessed the reads, and each CDR3 protein sequence is entered once, without DNA. TCRdb, not the authors, supplied the V and J calls. The sample's table lists a count of more than 300,000 distinct CDR3 sequences. The top ten hold approximately 2.8% of the sample.

Points on this clonotype: Its antigen specificity is not known.

A roughly 2.5 ml peripheral blood sample was drawn into PAXgene tubes per donor and stored at -80°C. Without T cell sorting, total RNA was isolated from whole blood using the PAXgene blood miRNA kit on an automated QIAcube. Peripheral blood from monozygotic twin pairs who were concordant or discordant for inflammatory bowel disease underwent deep TCRalpha and TCRbeta repertoire profiling using unique molecular barcoding. For every twin pair, smoking habits were documented, and each individual was categorised as a current, former or never smoker. Recombination joined TRBV7-9 with TRBJ1-6; TCRdb's assignment of TRBD1 cannot be checked, as there is no DNA. This receptor was taken from a human donor with ulcerative colitis or Crohn's disease, or a healthy co-twin of an affected twin (not recorded which). Sequencing was carried out using blood. The encoded CDR3 is CASSLGTQGPYNSPLHF.